The source of this T cell receptor (beta chain) is a study of beta chain features in type 1 diabetes. Study-wide background: Comparable age, gender and cell yields were observed in patients relative to healthy donors.

TCRB transcripts that were expressed got sequenced, as all of the isolated RNA had been reverse transcribed. Profiled with immunoSEQ multiplex PCR; TCRdb holds only in-frame clones, not every one. The profile shows about 660,000 clones, over 12% of them singletons. General study points: Researchers report that Type 1 diabetes patients had moderately but significantly shorter TCRB CDR3s across all four CD4+ subsets.

V shed 2 bases, J shed 5 bases, and the junction held 4 bases outside the gene matches. This CDR3 spans 14 amino acids. In germline, CDR1 is MNHNY, CDR2 SVGAGI (reference sequence). Remarks on this clone: No antigen is known for it.

Sequences were obtained from naive CD4+ T cells from blood. The chain joins TRBV6-6 to TRBJ2-7; TRBD1 aligns across 9 bases. The receptor was isolated from a man aged 18 to 30 with type 1 diabetes. CDR3 protein: CASSYRDRANEQYF. The CDR3 nucleotides are TGTGCCAGCAGTTACCGGGACAGGGCGAACGAGCAGTACTTC.